This T cell receptor beta chain emerged from a study of T cell repertoires in cytomegalovirus infection. Study background: Carrying CMV and the relevant HLA type showed in public TCR beta signatures. The study's findings and limits: It was HLA-C-restricted CMV-specific TCR beta clonotypes that dominated the response ex vivo. People with CMV and the relevant HLA were identified by cumulative public TCR beta family frequency.

TCRdb reprocessed the reads with MiXCR, giving one entry per CDR3 protein. Among some 130,000 distinct CDR3 sequences listed, 8% to 9% were seen once. The CDR3 runs 20 residues. V lost 4 bases, J lost 9 bases, and 25 bases stayed unmatched. Germline V lookup: CDR1 MDHEN, CDR2 SYDVKM. Worth noting for this clonotype: Its antigen is currently unknown.

V gene TRBV28 combines with J gene TRBJ2-5, with TRBD1 identical over 11 bases. What was sequenced was PBMCs. The sequence came from a human donor in good health (CMV status not recorded). Some clones in this sample may be carry-over from other donors' samples. The CDR3 sequence: CASSSPPFGTGGWGGRSQYF. The CDR3 nucleotides read TGTGCCAGCAGTTCCCCCCCCTTCGGGACAGGGGGTTGGGGAGGGCGGTCCCAGTACTTC.